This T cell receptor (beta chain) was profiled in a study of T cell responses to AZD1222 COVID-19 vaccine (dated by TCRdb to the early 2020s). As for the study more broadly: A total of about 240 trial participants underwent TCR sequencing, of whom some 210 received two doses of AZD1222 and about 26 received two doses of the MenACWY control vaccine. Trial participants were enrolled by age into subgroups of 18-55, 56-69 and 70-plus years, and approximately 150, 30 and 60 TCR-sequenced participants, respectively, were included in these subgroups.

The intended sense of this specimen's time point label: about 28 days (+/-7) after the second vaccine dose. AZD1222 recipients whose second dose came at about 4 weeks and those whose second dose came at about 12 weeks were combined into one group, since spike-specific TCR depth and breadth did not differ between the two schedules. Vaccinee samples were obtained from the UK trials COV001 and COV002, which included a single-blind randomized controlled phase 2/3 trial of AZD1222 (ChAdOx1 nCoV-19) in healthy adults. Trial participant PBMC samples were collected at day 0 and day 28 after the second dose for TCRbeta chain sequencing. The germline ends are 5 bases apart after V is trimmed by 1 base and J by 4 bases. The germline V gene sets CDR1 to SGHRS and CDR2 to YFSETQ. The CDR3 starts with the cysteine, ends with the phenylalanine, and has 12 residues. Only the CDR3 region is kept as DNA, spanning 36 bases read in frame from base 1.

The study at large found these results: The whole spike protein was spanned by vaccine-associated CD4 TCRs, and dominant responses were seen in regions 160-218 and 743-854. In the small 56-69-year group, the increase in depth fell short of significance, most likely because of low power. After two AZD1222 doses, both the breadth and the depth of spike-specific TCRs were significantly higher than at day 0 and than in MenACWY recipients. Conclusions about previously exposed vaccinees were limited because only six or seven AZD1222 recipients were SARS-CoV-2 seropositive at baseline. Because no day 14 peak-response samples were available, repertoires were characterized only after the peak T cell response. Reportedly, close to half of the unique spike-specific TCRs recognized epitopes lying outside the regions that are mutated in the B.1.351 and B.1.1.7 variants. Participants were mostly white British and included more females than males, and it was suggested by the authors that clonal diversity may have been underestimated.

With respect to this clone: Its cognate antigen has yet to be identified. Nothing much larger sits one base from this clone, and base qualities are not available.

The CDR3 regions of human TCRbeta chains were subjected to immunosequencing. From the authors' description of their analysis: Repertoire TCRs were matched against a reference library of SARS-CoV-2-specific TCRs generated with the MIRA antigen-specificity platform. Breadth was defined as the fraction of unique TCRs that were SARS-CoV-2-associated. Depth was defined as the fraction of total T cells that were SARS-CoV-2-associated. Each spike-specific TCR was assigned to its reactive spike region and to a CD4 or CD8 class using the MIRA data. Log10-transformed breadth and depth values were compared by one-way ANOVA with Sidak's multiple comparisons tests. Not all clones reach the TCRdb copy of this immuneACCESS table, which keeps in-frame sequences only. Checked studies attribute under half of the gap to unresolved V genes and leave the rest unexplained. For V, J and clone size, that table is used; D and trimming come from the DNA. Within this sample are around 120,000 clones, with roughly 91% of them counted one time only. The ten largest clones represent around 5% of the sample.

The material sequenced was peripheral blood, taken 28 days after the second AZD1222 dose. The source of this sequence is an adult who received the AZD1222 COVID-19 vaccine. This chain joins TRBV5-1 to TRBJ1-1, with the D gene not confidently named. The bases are TGCGCCAGCAGCTTGTCTGGCACTGAAGCTTTCTTT. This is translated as CASSLSGTEAFF.